This is a list of T cell receptor beta chains from one sample in a study of shared clonotypes between healthy human individuals. Here immunoSEQ multiplex PCR was the method, and the copy in TCRdb shows in-frame clones only, minus some. The repertoire holds more than 2 million clones, with approximately 94% as singletons. The specimen sequenced was naive CD8+ T cells sorted from blood. The receptors here all came from a man between 18 and 35 years old in good health. Both conserved end residues are part of each CDR3. The D gene is left open where the match is weak. Some rows have no size entry. The others give once, few or many, or a class for an expanded clone.

CDR3 protein: CASSLDRSYEQYF
CDR3 DNA: TGTGCCAGCAGCCTGGACAGAAGCTACGAGCAGTACTTC
clone size: -
V gene: TRBV7-9
CDR3 length: 13
J gene: TRBJ2-7
D gene: -

CDR3 protein: CASSDSTSHVYEQYF
CDR3 DNA: TGTGCCAGCAGTGACTCGACGTCTCACGTCTACGAGCAGTACTTC
clone size: -
V gene: TRBV6-4
CDR3 length: 15
J gene: TRBJ2-7
D gene: -

CDR3 protein: CASSAGTHSTDTQYF
CDR3 DNA: TGTGCCAGCAGTGCCGGGACACATAGCACAGATACGCAGTATTTT
clone size: -
V gene: TRBV28
CDR3 length: 15
J gene: TRBJ2-3
D gene: -

CDR3 protein: CASSELGFLDTEAFF
CDR3 DNA: TGTGCCAGCAGTGAATTGGGTTTTTTGGACACTGAAGCTTTCTTT
clone size: -
V gene: TRBV6-1
CDR3 length: 15
J gene: TRBJ1-1
D gene: -

CDR3 protein: CASSPAGQGSYEQYF
CDR3 DNA: TGTGCCAGCAGTCCAGCCGGACAGGGGTCCTACGAGCAGTACTTC
clone size: -
V gene: TRBV27
CDR3 length: 15
J gene: TRBJ2-7
D gene: TRBD1

CDR3 protein: CASSETLDLPGELFF
CDR3 DNA: TGTGCCAGCAGTGAAACACTTGACCTCCCCGGGGAGCTGTTTTTT
clone size: -
V gene: TRBV2
CDR3 length: 15
J gene: TRBJ2-2
D gene: -

CDR3 protein: CASSLDQYTDTQYF
CDR3 DNA: TGTGCCAGCAGCTTGGATCAGTACACAGATACGCAGTATTTT
clone size: -
V gene: TRBV5-4
CDR3 length: 14
J gene: TRBJ2-3
D gene: -

CDR3 protein: CASSAGLALYEQYF
CDR3 DNA: TGTGCCAGCAGTGCAGGACTAGCGTTGTACGAGCAGTACTTC
clone size: -
V gene: TRBV6-1
CDR3 length: 14
J gene: TRBJ2-7
D gene: TRBD2

CDR3 protein: CASSLVSGEYNEQFF
CDR3 DNA: TGCGCCAGCAGCTTGGTGTCAGGGGAGTACAATGAGCAGTTCTTC
clone size: -
V gene: TRBV5-1
CDR3 length: 15
J gene: TRBJ2-1
D gene: -

CDR3 protein: CASSAKLAGGRYEQYF
CDR3 DNA: TGTGCCAGCAGTGCCAAACTAGCGGGAGGGCGCTACGAGCAGTACTTC
clone size: -
V gene: TRBV6-1
CDR3 length: 16
J gene: TRBJ2-7
D gene: TRBD2

CDR3 protein: CASSSGLAGVSDTQYF
CDR3 DNA: TGCGCCAGCAGCTCGGGACTAGCGGGAGTTTCAGATACGCAGTATTTT
clone size: -
V gene: TRBV5-1
CDR3 length: 16
J gene: TRBJ2-3
D gene: TRBD2

CDR3 protein: CASSPGTGRGGSNQPQHF
CDR3 DNA: TGTGCCAGCAGCCCCGGGACAGGAAGGGGAGGTAGCAATCAGCCCCAGCATTTT
clone size: -
V gene: TRBV7-6
CDR3 length: 18
J gene: TRBJ1-5
D gene: TRBD1

CDR3 protein: CASSWDTRNTEAFF
CDR3 DNA: TGTGCCAGTAGTTGGGACACCAGGAACACTGAAGCTTTCTTT
clone size: -
V gene: TRBV19
CDR3 length: 14
J gene: TRBJ1-1
D gene: -

CDR3 protein: CASSLASGTLKETQYF
CDR3 DNA: TGTGCCAGCAGCTTAGCGTCCGGCACTTTAAAAGAGACCCAGTACTTC
clone size: -
V gene: TRBV7-9
CDR3 length: 16
J gene: TRBJ2-5
D gene: -

CDR3 protein: CASSVGLAEQETQYF
CDR3 DNA: TGTGCCAGCAGCGTAGGGTTAGCGGAACAAGAGACCCAGTACTTC
clone size: -
V gene: TRBV9
CDR3 length: 15
J gene: TRBJ2-5
D gene: -

CDR3 protein: CAIEGENTEAFF
CDR3 DNA: TGTGCCATCGAGGGAGAGAACACTGAAGCTTTCTTT
clone size: -
V gene: TRBV10-3
CDR3 length: 12
J gene: TRBJ1-1
D gene: -

CDR3 protein: CASSFGPTGELFF
CDR3 DNA: TGTGCCAGCAGCTTCGGTCCCACCGGGGAGCTGTTTTTT
clone size: -
V gene: TRBV7-2
CDR3 length: 13
J gene: TRBJ2-2
D gene: -

CDR3 protein: CASSGGLEQYF
CDR3 DNA: TGTGCCAGCAGTGGGGGTCTCGAGCAGTACTTC
clone size: -
V gene: TRBV2
CDR3 length: 11
J gene: TRBJ2-7
D gene: -

CDR3 protein: CASSPGITYEQYF
CDR3 DNA: TGTGCCAGCAGCCCAGGGATCACCTACGAGCAGTACTTC
clone size: -
V gene: TRBV7-8
CDR3 length: 13
J gene: TRBJ2-7
D gene: -

CDR3 protein: CASSAHTSGNRPDTQYF
CDR3 DNA: TGTGCCAGCAGCGCCCACACTAGCGGGAACCGGCCAGATACGCAGTATTTT
clone size: -
V gene: TRBV7-2
CDR3 length: 17
J gene: TRBJ2-3
D gene: TRBD2

CDR3 protein: CASSTDSYYEQYF
CDR3 DNA: TGTGCCAGCAGTACGGACAGCTACTACGAGCAGTACTTC
clone size: once
V gene: TRBV5-4
CDR3 length: 13
J gene: TRBJ2-7
D gene: -

CDR3 protein: CASSKQGQGRRNSPLHF
CDR3 DNA: TGTGCCAGTAGTAAACAGGGTCAGGGAAGAAGGAATTCACCCCTCCACTTT
clone size: -
V gene: TRBV19
CDR3 length: 17
J gene: TRBJ1-6
D gene: -

CDR3 protein: CASSQVISNQPQHF
CDR3 DNA: TGCGCCAGCAGCCAAGTAATCTCCAATCAGCCCCAGCATTTT
clone size: -
V gene: TRBV4-1
CDR3 length: 14
J gene: TRBJ1-5
D gene: -